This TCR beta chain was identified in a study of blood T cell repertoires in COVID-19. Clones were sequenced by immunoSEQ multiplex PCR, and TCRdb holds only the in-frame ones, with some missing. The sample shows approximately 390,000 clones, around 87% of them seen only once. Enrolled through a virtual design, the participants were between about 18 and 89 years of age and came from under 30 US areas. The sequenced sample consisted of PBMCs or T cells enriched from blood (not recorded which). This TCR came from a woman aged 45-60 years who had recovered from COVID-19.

CDR3 sequence: CASENLASTDTQYF. Here the CDR3 DNA reads TGTGCCAGCGAGAACCTAGCTAGCACAGATACGCAGTATTTT. The rearrangement links TRBV2 to TRBJ2-3, with D perhaps matching TRBD2 (5 bases). CDR3 length equals 14 residues. The V gene's germline CDR1 is SNHLY and CDR2 FYNNEI. Trimming shortened V by 8 bases and J by 0 bases, and 12 bases separated the two germline ends.